Listed below are T cell receptor beta chains from one sample, sequenced in a study of blood T cell repertoires in COVID-19. Generated by immunoSEQ multiplex PCR, the TCRdb table keeps only in-frame clones and is missing some. The sample contains about 55,000 clones, approximately 78% of which appear only once. Sequenced sample: peripheral blood. The receptor source for this set is a human donor in a cohort sampled during active or convalescent COVID-19. Each CDR3 is given with its conserved first and last residue. Each record gives: D gene, J gene, clone size, V gene, CDR3 DNA, CDR3 protein. D genes are given only for firm matches. Only some rows state a clone size, as once, few, many or a class for expanded clones.

D: NA; J: TRBJ1-1; size: NA; V: TRBV13; DNA: TGTGCCAGCAGCTGGAAGACAGCGAACACTGAAGCTTTCTTT; CDR3: CASSWKTANTEAFF
D: NA; J: TRBJ1-2; size: NA; V: TRBV6-5; DNA: TGTGCCAGCAGGGGAGCGGGGGGGAGAGGCTACACCTTC; CDR3: CASRGAGGRGYTF
D: TRBD2; J: TRBJ2-1; size: NA; V: TRBV4-2; DNA: TGTGCCAGCAGCCAAGAGGGAACGGGACTAGCGGGGGGGGAGCAGTTCTTC; CDR3: CASSQEGTGLAGGEQFF
D: NA; J: TRBJ2-3; size: NA; V: TRBV18; DNA: TGTGCCAGCTCACCACCATTTTTAGAGGGACTGAGCACAGATACGCAGTATTTT; CDR3: CASSPPFLEGLSTDTQYF
D: TRBD1; J: TRBJ1-2; size: NA; V: TRBV5-4; DNA: TGTGCCAGCAGCTTTTGGACGACAGGGTACTATGGCTACACCTTC; CDR3: CASSFWTTGYYGYTF
D: NA; J: TRBJ2-1; size: NA; V: TRBV27; DNA: TGTGCCAGCAGTTTTTCGGGTCCTCTCGAAAGCAATGAGCAGTTCTTC; CDR3: CASSFSGPLESNEQFF
D: NA; J: TRBJ2-7; size: NA; V: TRBV18; DNA: TGTGCCAGCTCACCCCAGGGGCCAAGGGGGGGAGAGCAGTACTTC; CDR3: CASSPQGPRGGEQYF
D: TRBD2; J: TRBJ2-5; size: NA; V: TRBV7-2; DNA: TGTGCCAGCAGCTCTCACGAGGGACTAGTGGCGACCCAGTACTTC; CDR3: CASSSHEGLVATQYF
D: NA; J: TRBJ2-2; size: NA; V: TRBV21-1; DNA: TGTGCCAGCAGACCTCGGCCAGGCTTGACCGGGGAGCTGTTTTTT; CDR3: CASRPRPGLTGELFF
D: TRBD1; J: TRBJ2-1; size: NA; V: TRBV18; DNA: TGTGCCAGCTCACCACCGGGACAGGGGATTTACAATGAGCAGTTCTTC; CDR3: CASSPPGQGIYNEQFF
D: NA; J: TRBJ1-5; size: NA; V: TRBV6-6; DNA: TGTGCCAGCAGCGGCCAGGGTAGGGATCAGCCCCAGCATTTT; CDR3: CASSGQGRDQPQHF
D: NA; J: TRBJ2-2; size: once; V: TRBV24-1; DNA: TGTGCCACTCGGGACACAAACACCGGGGAGCTGTTTTTT; CDR3: CATRDTNTGELFF
D: TRBD1; J: TRBJ2-7; size: NA; V: TRBV11-2; DNA: TGTGCCAGCAGCTTAGAGCGTCAGGGGGCATACGAGCAGTACTTC; CDR3: CASSLERQGAYEQYF
D: TRBD1; J: TRBJ2-5; size: NA; V: TRBV6-5; DNA: TGTGCCAGTATCCCCCGACAGGGGGCTATCGAGACCCAGTACTTC; CDR3: CASIPRQGAIETQYF
D: TRBD1; J: TRBJ1-1; size: NA; V: TRBV11-2; DNA: TGTGCCAGCAGCTTAATAACAGGGGGCTGGAACACTGAAGCTTTCTTT; CDR3: CASSLITGGWNTEAFF
D: TRBD1; J: TRBJ1-6; size: NA; V: TRBV19; DNA: TGTGCCAGTAGTAGACAGGGGGAAGCTTCACCCCTCCACTTT; CDR3: CASSRQGEASPLHF
D: TRBD1; J: TRBJ1-2; size: NA; V: TRBV7-2; DNA: TGTGCCAGCTCCCCGGGACAGCTAAGTCTCGGAGGCTACACCTTC; CDR3: CASSPGQLSLGGYTF
D: TRBD1; J: TRBJ1-1; size: NA; V: TRBV7-2; DNA: TGTGCCAGCAGCCACCCACGGGGCAGGGGGCGCCGAGGTCCTGAAGCTTTCTTT; CDR3: CASSHPRGRGRRGPEAFF
D: NA; J: TRBJ1-1; size: NA; V: TRBV19; DNA: TGTGCCAGTAGTATTGGTCAGGTTATGAACACTGAAGCTTTCTTT; CDR3: CASSIGQVMNTEAFF
D: TRBD1; J: TRBJ2-7; size: NA; V: TRBV2; DNA: TGTGCCAGCAGTGGCTACGACAGGGGGGAGCAGTACTTC; CDR3: CASSGYDRGEQYF
D: TRBD1; J: TRBJ2-7; size: NA; V: TRBV12-3/TRBV12-4; DNA: TGTGCCAGCAGTCCGGGACAGATTTACGAGCAGTACTTC; CDR3: CASSPGQIYEQYF
D: TRBD2; J: TRBJ2-5; size: NA; V: TRBV5-3; DNA: TGTGCCAGAAGCACACCAATCTTCCGGACTAGCGGGGGGAGTGAGACCCAGTACTTC; CDR3: CARSTPIFRTSGGSETQYF
D: NA; J: TRBJ1-6; size: NA; V: TRBV9; DNA: TGTGCCAGCAGCGTCTTTGGCTCACCCCTCCACTTT; CDR3: CASSVFGSPLHF
D: TRBD2; J: TRBJ2-5; size: NA; V: TRBV9; DNA: TGTGCCAGCAGCCGTCGGACTAGCGGGGGGAAAGAGACCCAGTACTTC; CDR3: CASSRRTSGGKETQYF
D: NA; J: TRBJ1-1; size: NA; V: TRBV18; DNA: TGTGCCAGCTCATCTACAGAGAACACTGAAGCTTTCTTT; CDR3: CASSSTENTEAFF
D: TRBD1; J: TRBJ1-4; size: NA; V: TRBV11-1; DNA: TGTGCCAGCAGTTCTCGACAGGGATTCAATGAAAAACTGTTTTTT; CDR3: CASSSRQGFNEKLFF
D: NA; J: TRBJ1-1; size: once; V: TRBV7-9; DNA: TGTGCCAGCAGCTTAGCGACAGAAGCTTTCTTT; CDR3: CASSLATEAFF
D: NA; J: TRBJ2-2; size: NA; V: TRBV5-6; DNA: TGTGCCAGCAGCTTGGGTGCGGGTAAGAACACCGGGGAGCTGTTTTTT; CDR3: CASSLGAGKNTGELFF
D: TRBD2; J: TRBJ2-3; size: NA; V: TRBV9; DNA: TGTGCCAGCAGCGTAGACTGGCGGGGGGTCCACGACACAGATACGCAGTATTTT; CDR3: CASSVDWRGVHDTDTQYF
D: TRBD2; J: TRBJ2-6; size: NA; V: TRBV4-1; DNA: TGCGCCAGCACCCACACCGCTAGCGGGGGGGCCGTTGGGGCCAACGTCCTGACTTTC; CDR3: CASTHTASGGAVGANVLTF
D: NA; J: TRBJ2-3; size: NA; V: TRBV4-2; DNA: TGTGCCAGCAGCCAGCGATCAGGGTCGGACCTACGCGGTACGCAGTATTTT; CDR3: CASSQRSGSDLRGTQYF
D: NA; J: TRBJ2-7; size: NA; V: TRBV4-3; DNA: TGCGCCAGCAGCCAAGACATAGCTTCTCGAGAGCAGTACTTC; CDR3: CASSQDIASREQYF
D: TRBD2; J: TRBJ2-5; size: once; V: TRBV9; DNA: TGTGCCAGCGGGTCTAGCGGAATCGAAGAGACCCAGTACTTC; CDR3: CASGSSGIEETQYF
D: NA; J: TRBJ2-3; size: once; V: TRBV6-4; DNA: TGTGCCAGCAGTGAATCCTACTCTGACACAGATACGCAGTATTTT; CDR3: CASSESYSDTDTQYF
D: TRBD1; J: TRBJ1-2; size: NA; V: TRBV7-8; DNA: TGTGCCAGCAGCTCGGACAGGGGCCGTCTTGGCTACACCTTC; CDR3: CASSSDRGRLGYTF
D: TRBD1; J: TRBJ1-6; size: NA; V: TRBV5-4; DNA: TGTGCCAGCAGCTTGCCGGCCGGGACAGGAACAACTAATTCACCCCTCCACTTT; CDR3: CASSLPAGTGTTNSPLHF
D: TRBD2; J: TRBJ2-5; size: NA; V: TRBV18; DNA: TGTGCCAGCTCATTCTCTAGCGGGAACACAGAGACCCAGTACTTC; CDR3: CASSFSSGNTETQYF
D: NA; J: TRBJ2-1; size: NA; V: TRBV11-3; DNA: TGTGCCAGCAGCTCAGGGGACACCGGCTACAATGAGCAGTTCTTC; CDR3: CASSSGDTGYNEQFF
D: TRBD1; J: TRBJ1-2; size: NA; V: TRBV7-2; DNA: TGTGCCAGCAGCTTAGGACAGGGGCCTCTCTCCTATGGCTACACCTTC; CDR3: CASSLGQGPLSYGYTF
D: NA; J: TRBJ1-2; size: few; V: TRBV29-1; DNA: TGCAGCGTTGTTTACCCGGGAACCGGTGGCTACACCTTC; CDR3: CSVVYPGTGGYTF
D: NA; J: TRBJ1-3; size: once; V: TRBV9; DNA: TGTGCCAGCAGCGTAGGGGGCTATGGAAACACCATATATTTT; CDR3: CASSVGGYGNTIYF
D: NA; J: TRBJ2-7; size: NA; V: TRBV27; DNA: TGTGCCAGCAGTTTAACAGCTAACTACGAGCAGTACTTC; CDR3: CASSLTANYEQYF
D: NA; J: TRBJ1-2; size: NA; V: TRBV14; DNA: TGTGCCAGCAGCCTAGGCAGGGGCTATGGCTACACCTTC; CDR3: CASSLGRGYGYTF
D: NA; J: TRBJ1-3; size: NA; V: TRBV18; DNA: TGTGCCAGCTCTGGCGGGGGGCCGATCGGAAACACCATATATTTT; CDR3: CASSGGGPIGNTIYF
D: NA; J: TRBJ2-2; size: NA; V: TRBV5-4; DNA: TGTGCCAGCAGGCCGGAGGCGGGGAACACCGGGGAGCTGTTTTTT; CDR3: CASRPEAGNTGELFF
D: TRBD1; J: TRBJ1-6; size: NA; V: TRBV27; DNA: TGTGCCAGCAGTTGGAAACAGGGGGCCTGGGATAATTCACCCCTCCACTTT; CDR3: CASSWKQGAWDNSPLHF
D: NA; J: TRBJ2-5; size: NA; V: TRBV27; DNA: TGTGCCAGCAGTCCTCAACCCGGGACATTGGGGACCCAGTACTTC; CDR3: CASSPQPGTLGTQYF